The source of this T cell receptor (beta chain) is a study of blood T cell repertoires in COVID-19. Overall study: PBMCs, B-cell-depleted T cells, or T cells provided the cDNA or gDNA that made up the material.

Authors' data handling: Reference gene primer amplification in the assay estimated nucleated cell counts. Clones were sequenced by immunoSEQ multiplex PCR, and TCRdb holds only the in-frame ones, with some missing. The DNA gave D and trimming, while V, J and clone size come from that table. Of over 25,000 clones in the sample, around nine tenths are singletons; the top ten hold 12%. This CDR3 spans 16 amino acids. CDR1 is SGHRS, CDR2 YFSETQ, per germline. The V and J ends lost 0 bases and 2 bases, in that order; junction bases with no gene match: 1. The sequenced sample was peripheral blood. This receptor was identified in a human donor in a cohort sampled during active COVID-19. The donor label of this sample is uncertain. The V gene is TRBV5-1, the J gene TRBJ1-5, with TRBD1 matching 11 bases. CDR3 protein: CASSLGTGGGNQPQHF. The CDR3, as DNA: TGCGCCAGCAGCTTGGGGACAGGGGGCGGCAATCAGCCCCAGCATTTT.